The entry below gives a single T cell receptor beta chain sequence along with its context. This clonotype was recorded a few times. Its antigen remains unidentified. Per-base quality was not reported, and no clone a single base away is much larger than it. Ends trimmed: V by 5 bases, J by 5 bases; bases unmatched to a gene: 12. The germline V gene (reference sequence) supplies CDR1 SEHNR and CDR2 FQNEAQ. The CDR3 measures 16 amino acids from cysteine to phenylalanine. Only the CDR3 DNA stays, 48 bases, in frame from base 1. The data are from a study of blood T cells in healthy people across ages (dated by TCRdb to about 2015). For context, the study as a whole: Template switching captured roughly one uniquely barcoded TCR beta cDNA molecule per two T cells in model experiments. The study measured age-related changes in TCR beta repertoire diversity using deep sequencing normalized with unique cDNA molecular identifiers. Four age groups were formed from the donors: young (average approximately 15 years), middle-aged (around 40), aged (62) and long-lived (less than 85). To avoid experimental bias, donors of different ages were spread randomly across the sequencing lanes. Using the same blood draw, the study looked at two additional independent replicas of 1 million unique cDNA reads for two donors, one aged 18 to 29 and the other aged 80 or older.

Library prep was done by 5' RACE. Sequenced using an Illumina HiSeq 2500. A second PCR of about 7 to 12 cycles was run with a J-beta primer mix and a sample-barcoded 5' primer. Each TCR beta cDNA molecule received a unique molecular identifier from a template-switch 5' adaptor carrying 12 random nucleotides. At least 2.5 million CDR3-containing paired-end reads were obtained from each sample. First-strand cDNA synthesis was performed from all RNA using the Mint cDNA synthesis kit, with priming by a TRBC-specific oligonucleotide. Following uracil-DNA glycosylase treatment, all cDNA underwent a first 18-cycle PCR with the universal primers M1SS and BC2_uni_R. The paper's processing steps were these. For normalization, 1 million high-quality reads, each with a distinct molecular identifier, were randomly selected from each sample. Reads with shared molecular identifiers were discarded instead of being binned into consensus sequences. MiTCR, set to a Q25 quality threshold and the strictest error-elimination algorithm, was used for CDR3 identification, clonotype clustering and error correction. Lower-bound total TCR beta diversity was estimated with a nonparametric unseen species model using Euler transformation. The public reads were reprocessed in TCRdb via fastp at Q25 and MiXCR, keeping in-frame beta chains. Entries that share a CDR3 protein sequence are merged under the most common genes and DNA. None of the V and J calls come from the authors' own analysis; TCRdb made them. A total of 1,300,000 or so distinct CDR3 sequences appear in this sample, roughly 60% of them only once. About 6.3% of the sample is held by the ten biggest clonotypes.

The roughly 39 donors, aged 6 to 90 years, were systemically healthy Caucasian individuals from Russia. Each donor gave about 9.7 milliliters of peripheral blood, drawn into EDTA-treated Vacutainer tubes. Ficoll-Paque density-gradient centrifugation was used to isolate PBMCs, with at least 6.5 million per sample. Total RNA was extracted from PBMCs with Trizol reagent, with at least 5 micrograms obtained per sample. The percentages of naive CD45RAhigh/CD27high T cells were determined by flow cytometry on a PBMC aliquot from every donor. The investigation overall reported the following: Conclusive comparison of naive and antigen-experienced compartments was prevented by the profiling of bulk unsorted PBMCs. Observed TCR beta diversity correlated strongly with the percentage of naive T cells measured by flow cytometry. Total diversity estimates from one million sequenced T cells were considered lower bounds and underestimates. The CMV infection status of donors was not known, potentially confounding age-related changes in expanded clonotypes. As age increased, observed TCR beta diversity per million T cells dropped in a roughly linear way, and a significant reduction was already evident by age roughly 40. Compared with the aged group, more naive CD4+ T cells, fewer expanded clones and increased TCR diversity were shown by the long-lived group, suggesting age selection.

This receptor was identified in a man in his late teens or twenties in good health. Sequenced input: blood. This sequence uses TRBV7-9 and TRBJ1-1; the junction holds 9 bases that match TRBD1. The CDR3 protein sequence reads: CASSPLLDRGQTEAFF. The DNA sequence is as follows: TGTGCCAGCAGCCCACTACTGGACAGGGGACAAACTGAAGCTTTCTTT.